This T cell receptor (beta chain) originates from a study of identical twins. The sample holds many counts of this clonotype. The target antigen is unknown. General study points: Analyses of zero insertions could, in part, be confounded by invariant MAIT and iNKT cells. These conclusions were based on statistical analysis (cross-sectional, not following the same donors). Among beta out-of-frame sequences, excess sharing between twins appeared weaker.

cDNA carried unique molecular identifiers, and a universal primer site was added by template switching. TCRdb called the 5' RACE reads again in MiXCR, with one record for every CDR3 protein. The sample holds around 290,000 distinct CDR3 sequences; roughly 9.7% are singletons and the top ten take around 7.1%. CDR3 length: 16 residues. The J segment lost 3 bases and the V segment lost 7 bases, leaving 14 bases of the junction unmatched. Germline V CDR1 and CDR2: MDHEN, SYDVKM. The sample also formed part of further work on yellow fever vaccine responses in identical twins.

The chain uses TRBV28 and TRBJ1-2, with 7 bases matching TRBD1. The receptor was derived from a young woman in good health. Sequenced: CD8+ T cells sorted from blood. The CDR3 coding sequence is TGTGCCAGCACCCCCGCCCTAACAGGGGCGGACTATGGCTACACCTTC. It codes for CASTPALTGADYGYTF.